Listed here are 6 T cell receptor beta chains from one sample, sequenced in a study of human CD8 memory T cell subsets. Investigators built TCR beta libraries using UMI-labeled 5' RACE. TCRdb re-called the 5' RACE reads; every CDR3 protein appears as one record, without DNA. In all, the sample yields 9,000 to 13,000 distinct CDR3 sequences. The sequenced material came from CD8+ T cells from PBMCs. Receptors were obtained from a human donor in good health.

The rearrangement joins TRBV7-9 to TRBJ2-5; TCRdb's D gene call, TRBD2, goes unchecked for lack of DNA. The germline V gene has CDR1 SEHNR and CDR2 FQNEAQ (reference sequence). The CDR3 totals 13 residues. The CDR3 protein is CASSEEVYETQYF.

The rearrangement uses TRBV12-3 or TRBV12-4 and TRBJ2-1; TCRdb picks TRBD1, but there is no DNA to check that call. This CDR3 region has 14 residues. The chain's CDR3 is CASSSPDSYNEQFF.

The V and J genes are TRBV5-1 and TRBJ2-7; TCRdb names TRBD1, which stays unverified in the absence of DNA. Germline CDR1 is SGHRS and CDR2 is YFSETQ. The CDR3 has 14 residues. CDR3 protein: CASSTGQGVSEQYF.

The rearrangement joins TRBV5-5 to TRBJ2-1; TCRdb outputs TRBD2, but without DNA this stays unchecked. Germline V gene sequence: CDR1 SGHKS, CDR2 YYEKEE (reference sequence). This CDR3 spans 15 amino acids. The CDR3 sequence: CASSIGTSYAYEQFF.

The genes are TRBV29-1 and TRBJ1-2. The V gene's germline CDR1 is SQVTM and CDR2 ANQGSEA. The CDR3 runs to 11 residues. The CDR3 spells CSVPANYGYTF.

CDR3 in amino acids: CASSTPGRTLAKNIQYF. The chain links TRBV19 to TRBJ2-4; the TCRdb call, TRBD1, lacks DNA for checking. The CDR3 covers 17 residues. Germline CDR1 and CDR2: LNHDA and SQIVND (reference sequence).